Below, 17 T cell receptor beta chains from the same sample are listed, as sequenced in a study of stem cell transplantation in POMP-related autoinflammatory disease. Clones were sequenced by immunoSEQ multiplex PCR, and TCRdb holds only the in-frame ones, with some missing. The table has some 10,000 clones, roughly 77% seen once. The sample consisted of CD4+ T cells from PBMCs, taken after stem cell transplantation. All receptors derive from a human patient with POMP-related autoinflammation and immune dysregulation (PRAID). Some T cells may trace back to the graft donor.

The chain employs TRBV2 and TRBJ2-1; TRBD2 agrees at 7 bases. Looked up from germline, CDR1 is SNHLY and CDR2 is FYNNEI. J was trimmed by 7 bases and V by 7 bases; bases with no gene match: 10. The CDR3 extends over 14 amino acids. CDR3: CASIVVREGNEQFF. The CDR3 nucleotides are TGTGCCAGCATTGTCGTCAGGGAGGGAAATGAGCAGTTCTTC.

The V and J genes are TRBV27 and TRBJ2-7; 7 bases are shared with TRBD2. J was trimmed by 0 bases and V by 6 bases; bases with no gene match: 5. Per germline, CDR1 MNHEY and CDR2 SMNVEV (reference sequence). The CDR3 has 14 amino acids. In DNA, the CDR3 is TGTGCCAGCAGAAGCGGGGCCTACTCCTACGAGCAGTACTTC. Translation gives CASRSGAYSYEQYF.

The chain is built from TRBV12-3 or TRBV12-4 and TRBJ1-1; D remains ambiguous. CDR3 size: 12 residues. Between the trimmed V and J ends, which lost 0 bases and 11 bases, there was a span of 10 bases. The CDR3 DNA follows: TGTGCCAGCAGTTTAGCTGGCGGTGGGGCTTTCTTT. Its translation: CASSLAGGGAFF.

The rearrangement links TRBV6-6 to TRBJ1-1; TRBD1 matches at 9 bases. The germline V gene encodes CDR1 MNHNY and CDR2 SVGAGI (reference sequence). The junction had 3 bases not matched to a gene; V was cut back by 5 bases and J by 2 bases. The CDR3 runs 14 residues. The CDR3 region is CASSRQGVNTEAFF. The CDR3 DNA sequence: TGTGCCAGCAGTCGACAGGGGGTAAACACTGAAGCTTTCTTT.

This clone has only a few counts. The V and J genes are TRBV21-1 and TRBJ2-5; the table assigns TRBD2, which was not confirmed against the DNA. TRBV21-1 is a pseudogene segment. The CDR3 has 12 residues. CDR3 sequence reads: CASSPGFGDQYF. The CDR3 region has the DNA TGTGCCAGCAGCCCGGGTTTTGGTGACCAGTACTTC.

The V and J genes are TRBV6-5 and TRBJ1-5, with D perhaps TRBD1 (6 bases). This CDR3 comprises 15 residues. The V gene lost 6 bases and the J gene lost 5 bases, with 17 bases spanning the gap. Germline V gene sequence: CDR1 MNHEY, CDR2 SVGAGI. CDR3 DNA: TGTGCCAGCAGCGTCGCCGGGGGGCAAGATCAGCCCCAGCATTTT. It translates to CASSVAGGQDQPQHF.

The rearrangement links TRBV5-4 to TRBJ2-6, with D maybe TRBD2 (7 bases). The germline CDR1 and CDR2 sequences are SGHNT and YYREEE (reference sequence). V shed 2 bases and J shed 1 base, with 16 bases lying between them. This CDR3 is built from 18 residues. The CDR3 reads CASSFPRGGGSGANVLTF. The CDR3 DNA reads TGTGCCAGCAGCTTTCCTCGAGGGGGAGGGTCTGGGGCCAACGTCCTGACTTTC.

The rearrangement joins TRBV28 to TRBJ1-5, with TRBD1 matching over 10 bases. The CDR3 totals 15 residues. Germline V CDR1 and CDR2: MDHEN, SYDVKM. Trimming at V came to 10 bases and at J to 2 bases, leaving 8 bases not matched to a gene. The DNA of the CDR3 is TGTGCCATCCGGACAGGGGGGGCGGGCAATCAGCCCCAGCATTTT. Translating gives CAIRTGGAGNQPQHF.

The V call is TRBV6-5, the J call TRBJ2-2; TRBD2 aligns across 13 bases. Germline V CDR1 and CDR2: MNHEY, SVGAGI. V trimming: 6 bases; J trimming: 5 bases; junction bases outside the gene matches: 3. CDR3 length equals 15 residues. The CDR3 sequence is CASRGLAGVTGELFF. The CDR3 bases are TGTGCCAGCAGAGGACTAGCGGGAGTAACCGGGGAGCTGTTTTTT.

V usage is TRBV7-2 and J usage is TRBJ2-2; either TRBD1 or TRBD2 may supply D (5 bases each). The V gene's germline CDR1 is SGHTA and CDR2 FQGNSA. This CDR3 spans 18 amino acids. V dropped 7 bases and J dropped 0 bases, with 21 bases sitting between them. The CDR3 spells CASTPTPGTHSNTGELFF. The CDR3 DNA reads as TGTGCCAGCACCCCCACCCCCGGGACCCATTCGAACACCGGGGAGCTGTTTTTT.

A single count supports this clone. This chain's CDR3 is CASSQDVGNYGYTF. The CDR3, as DNA: TGTGCCAGCAGCCAAGACGTTGGTAACTATGGCTACACCTTC. The chain carries TRBV4-2 and TRBJ1-2; D is ambiguous. Trimming pared 0 bases from V and 1 base from J, leaving 6 bases between. This CDR3 is 14 amino acids long. Germline CDR1 LGHNA, CDR2 YNFKEQ.

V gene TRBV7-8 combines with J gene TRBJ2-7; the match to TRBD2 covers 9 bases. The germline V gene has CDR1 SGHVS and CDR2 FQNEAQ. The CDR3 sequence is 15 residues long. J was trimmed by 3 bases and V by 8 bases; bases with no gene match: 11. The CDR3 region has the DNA TGTGCCAGCCGTAGCCGACTAGCGGAGGACTACGAGCAGTACTTC. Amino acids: CASRSRLAEDYEQYF.

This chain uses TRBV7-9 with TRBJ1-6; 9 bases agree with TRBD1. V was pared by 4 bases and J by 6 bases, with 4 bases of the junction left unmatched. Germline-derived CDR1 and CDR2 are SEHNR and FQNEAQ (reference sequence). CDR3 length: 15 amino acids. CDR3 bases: TGTGCCAGCAGCTATGGGGACAGGGCTAATTCACCCCTCCACTTT. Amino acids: CASSYGDRANSPLHF.

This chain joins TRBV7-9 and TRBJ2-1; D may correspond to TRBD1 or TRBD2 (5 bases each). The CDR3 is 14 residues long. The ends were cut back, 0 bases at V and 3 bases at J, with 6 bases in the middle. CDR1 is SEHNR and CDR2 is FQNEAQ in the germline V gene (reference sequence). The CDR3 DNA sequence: TGTGCCAGCAGCTTAGCGGGGGTCTACAATGAGCAGTTCTTC. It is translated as CASSLAGVYNEQFF.

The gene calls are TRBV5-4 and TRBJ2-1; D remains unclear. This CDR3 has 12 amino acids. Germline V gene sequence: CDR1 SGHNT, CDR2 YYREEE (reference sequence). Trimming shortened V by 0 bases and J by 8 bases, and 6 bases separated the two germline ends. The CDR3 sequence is CASSLVEDEQFF. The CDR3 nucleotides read TGTGCCAGCAGCTTGGTAGAGGATGAGCAGTTCTTC.

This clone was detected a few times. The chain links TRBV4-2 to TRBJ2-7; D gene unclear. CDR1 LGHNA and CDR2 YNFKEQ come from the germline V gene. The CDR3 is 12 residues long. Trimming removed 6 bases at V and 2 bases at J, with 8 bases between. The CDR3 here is CASSAGAYEQYF. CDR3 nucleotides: TGTGCCAGCAGTGCTGGGGCCTACGAGCAGTACTTC.

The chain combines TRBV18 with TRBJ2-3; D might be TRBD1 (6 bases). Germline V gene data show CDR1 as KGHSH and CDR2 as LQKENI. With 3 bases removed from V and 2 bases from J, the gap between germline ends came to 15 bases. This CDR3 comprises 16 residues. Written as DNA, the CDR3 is TGTGCCAGCTCACCTAAGACAGGTGCCCCCACAGATACGCAGTATTTT. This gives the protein CASSPKTGAPTDTQYF.